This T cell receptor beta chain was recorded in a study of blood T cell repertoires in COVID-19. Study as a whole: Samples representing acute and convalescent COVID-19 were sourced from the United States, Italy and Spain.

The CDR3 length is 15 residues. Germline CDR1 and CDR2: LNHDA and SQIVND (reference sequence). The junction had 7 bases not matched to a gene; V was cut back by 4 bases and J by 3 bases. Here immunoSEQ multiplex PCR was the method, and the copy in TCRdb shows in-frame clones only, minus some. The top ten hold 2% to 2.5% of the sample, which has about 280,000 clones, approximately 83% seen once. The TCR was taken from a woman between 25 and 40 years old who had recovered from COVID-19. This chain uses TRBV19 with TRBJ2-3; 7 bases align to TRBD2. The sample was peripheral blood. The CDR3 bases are TGTGCCAGTAGTACCGGACTAGACCCGACAGATACGCAGTATTTT. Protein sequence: CASSTGLDPTDTQYF.